This T cell receptor (beta chain) appears in the sequencing data of a study of vaccination effects on CD4 cells after COVID-19. Trimming shortened V by 4 bases and J by 7 bases, and 10 bases separated the two germline ends. Germline V CDR1 and CDR2: DFQATT, SNEGSKA (reference sequence). The CDR3 is 11 amino acids. Using immunoSEQ multiplex PCR, the repertoire was profiled, and TCRdb retains in-frame clones only, with some absent. The sample has tens of thousands of clones; roughly 73% are singletons. Following 10 days of culture, CD4+ T cells were isolated. Two doses of BNT162b2 or mRNA-1273 vaccine were administered to participants. Overall study findings and caveats: Just 1 of 255 vaccine-induced clones in healthy recipients was cross-reactive.

Turning to this clone: Its antigen remains unidentified.

The specimen comprised CD4+ T cells from PBMCs cultured without peptide, sampled after COVID-19 vaccination. The rearrangement uses TRBV20-1 and TRBJ1-2, with D unclear. The clonotype originates from a human donor who received a COVID-19 vaccine. This CDR3 is CSAKSGGGYTF. The CDR3 nucleotides are TGCAGTGCTAAGTCTGGAGGTGGCTACACCTTC.